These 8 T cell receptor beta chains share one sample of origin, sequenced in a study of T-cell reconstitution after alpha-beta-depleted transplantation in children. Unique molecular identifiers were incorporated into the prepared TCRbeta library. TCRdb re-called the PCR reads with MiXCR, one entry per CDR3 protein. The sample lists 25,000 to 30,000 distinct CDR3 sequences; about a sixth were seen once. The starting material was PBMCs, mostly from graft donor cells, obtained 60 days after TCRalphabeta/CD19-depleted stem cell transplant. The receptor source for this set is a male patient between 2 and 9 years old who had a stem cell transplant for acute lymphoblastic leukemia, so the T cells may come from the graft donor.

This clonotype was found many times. Here the CDR3 DNA reads TGCGCCAGCAGACGAGCGTCAGGGGATATGGGCAATGAGCAGTTCTTC. It encodes CASRRASGDMGNEQFF. The rearrangement uses TRBV10-2 and TRBJ2-1; possible D gene TRBD1, 6 bases. V was clipped by 6 bases and J by 6 bases, with 21 bases between them. CDR1 WSHSY and CDR2 SAAADI come from the germline V gene. This CDR3 is built from 16 residues.

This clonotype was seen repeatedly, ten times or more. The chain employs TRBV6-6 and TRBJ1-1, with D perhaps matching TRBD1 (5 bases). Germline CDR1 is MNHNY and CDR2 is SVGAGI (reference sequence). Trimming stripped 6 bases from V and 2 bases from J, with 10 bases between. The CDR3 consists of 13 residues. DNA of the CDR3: TGTGCCAGCAGGACTCAGGGAAACACTGAAGCTTTCTTT. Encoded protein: CASRTQGNTEAFF.

CDR3 DNA sequence: TGTGCCAGCAGCCAGACAGGGGGCCGGGAGACCCAGTACTTC. Its translation is CASSQTGGRETQYF. This chain connects TRBV7-9 to TRBJ2-5; 10 positions agree with TRBD1. J gave up 5 bases and V 5 bases, and 5 bases lay outside the gene matches. This CDR3 has 14 amino acids. CDR1 and CDR2 from the germline V gene are SEHNR and FQNEAQ (reference sequence). Supplemented by reference TRBV7-9 and TRBJ2-5, the full variable domain reads DTGVSQNPRHKITKRGQNVTFRCDPISEHNRLYWYRQTLGQGPEFLTYFQNEAQLEKSRLLSDRFSAERPKGSFSTLEIQRTEQGDSAMYLCASSQTGGRETQYFGPGTRLLVL.

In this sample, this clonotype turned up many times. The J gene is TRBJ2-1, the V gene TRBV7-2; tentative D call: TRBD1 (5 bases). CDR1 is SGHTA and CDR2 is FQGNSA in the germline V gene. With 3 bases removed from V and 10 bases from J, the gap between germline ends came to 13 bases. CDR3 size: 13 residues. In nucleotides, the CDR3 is TGTGCCAGCAGCTTCAAGGATTGGGGCGAGCAGTTCTTC. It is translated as CASSFKDWGEQFF. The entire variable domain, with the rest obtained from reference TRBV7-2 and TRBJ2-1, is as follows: GAGVSQSPSNKVTEKGKDVELRCDPISGHTALYWYRQSLGQGLEFLIYFQGNSAPDKSGLPSDRFSAERTGGSVSTLTIQRTQQEDSAVYLCASSFKDWGEQFFGPGTRLTVL.

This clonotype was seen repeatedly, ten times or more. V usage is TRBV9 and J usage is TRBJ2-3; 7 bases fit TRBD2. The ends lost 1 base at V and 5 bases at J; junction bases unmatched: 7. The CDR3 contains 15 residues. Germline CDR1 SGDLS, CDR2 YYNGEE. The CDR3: CASSVWEGQGDTQYF. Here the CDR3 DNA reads TGTGCCAGCAGCGTATGGGAGGGCCAAGGAGATACGCAGTATTTT.

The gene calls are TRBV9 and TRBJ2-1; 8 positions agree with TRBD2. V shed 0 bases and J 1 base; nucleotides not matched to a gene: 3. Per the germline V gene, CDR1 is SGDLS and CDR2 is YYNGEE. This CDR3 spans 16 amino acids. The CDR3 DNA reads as TGTGCCAGCAGCGTAGGGGGACTAGGATCCTACAATGAGCAGTTCTTC. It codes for CASSVGGLGSYNEQFF.

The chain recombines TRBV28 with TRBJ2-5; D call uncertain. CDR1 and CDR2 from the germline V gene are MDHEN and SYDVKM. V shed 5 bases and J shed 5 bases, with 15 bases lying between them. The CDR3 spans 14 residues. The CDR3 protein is CASSPYPPSETQYF. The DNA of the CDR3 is TGTGCCAGCAGTCCCTACCCCCCCTCCGAGACCCAGTACTTC.

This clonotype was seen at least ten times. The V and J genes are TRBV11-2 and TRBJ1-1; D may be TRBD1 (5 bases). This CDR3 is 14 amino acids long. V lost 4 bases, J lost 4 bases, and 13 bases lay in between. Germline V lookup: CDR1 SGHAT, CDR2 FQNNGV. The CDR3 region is CASSSGLEGTEAFF. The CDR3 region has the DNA TGTGCCAGCAGCTCAGGGTTGGAGGGCACTGAAGCTTTCTTT.